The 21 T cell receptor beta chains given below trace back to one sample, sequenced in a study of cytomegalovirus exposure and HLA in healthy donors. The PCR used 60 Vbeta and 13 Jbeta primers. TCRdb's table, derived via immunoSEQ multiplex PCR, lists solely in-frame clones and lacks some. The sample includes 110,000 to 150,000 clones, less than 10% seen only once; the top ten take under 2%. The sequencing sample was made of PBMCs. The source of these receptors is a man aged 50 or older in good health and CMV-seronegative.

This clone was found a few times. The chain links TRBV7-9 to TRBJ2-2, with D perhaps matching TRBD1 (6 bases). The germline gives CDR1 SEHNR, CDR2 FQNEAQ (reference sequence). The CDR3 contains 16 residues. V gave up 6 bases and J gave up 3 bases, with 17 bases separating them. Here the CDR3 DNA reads TGTGCCAGCAGACAAACCGGGACATTGGACACCGGGGAGCTGTTTTTT. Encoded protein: CASRQTGTLDTGELFF.

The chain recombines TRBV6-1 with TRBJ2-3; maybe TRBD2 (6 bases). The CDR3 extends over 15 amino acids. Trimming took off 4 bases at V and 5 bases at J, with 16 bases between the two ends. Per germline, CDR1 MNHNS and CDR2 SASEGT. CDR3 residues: CASSGVGGLEDTQYF. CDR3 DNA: TGTGCCAGCAGTGGAGTCGGGGGTCTGGAAGATACGCAGTATTTT.

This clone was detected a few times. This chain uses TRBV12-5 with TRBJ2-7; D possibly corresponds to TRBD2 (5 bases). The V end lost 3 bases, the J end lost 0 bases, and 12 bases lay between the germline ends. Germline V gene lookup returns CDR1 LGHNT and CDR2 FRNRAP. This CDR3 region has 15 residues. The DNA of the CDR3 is TGTGCTAGTGGTTTTTCAGGTGAGGGCTCCTACGAGCAGTACTTC. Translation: CASGFSGEGSYEQYF.

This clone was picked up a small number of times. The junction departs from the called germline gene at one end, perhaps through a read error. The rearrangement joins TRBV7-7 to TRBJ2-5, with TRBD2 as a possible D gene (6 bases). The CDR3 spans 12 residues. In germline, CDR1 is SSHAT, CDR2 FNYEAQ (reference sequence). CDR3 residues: CASSRRGETQYF. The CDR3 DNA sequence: TGTGCTAGCAGCCGGAGGGGAGAGACCCAGTACTTC.

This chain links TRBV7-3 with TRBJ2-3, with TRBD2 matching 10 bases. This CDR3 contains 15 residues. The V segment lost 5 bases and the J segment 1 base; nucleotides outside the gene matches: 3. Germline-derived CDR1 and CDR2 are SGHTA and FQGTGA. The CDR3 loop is CASSVLAGRTDTQYF. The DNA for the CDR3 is TGTGCCAGCAGCGTACTAGCGGGACGCACAGATACGCAGTATTTT.

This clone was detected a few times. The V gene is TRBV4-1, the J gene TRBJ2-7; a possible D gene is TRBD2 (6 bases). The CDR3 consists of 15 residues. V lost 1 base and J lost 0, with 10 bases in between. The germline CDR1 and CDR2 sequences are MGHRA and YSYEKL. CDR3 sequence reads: CASSQGEDISYEQYF. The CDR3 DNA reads TGCGCCAGCAGCCAAGGGGAGGATATCTCCTACGAGCAGTACTTC.

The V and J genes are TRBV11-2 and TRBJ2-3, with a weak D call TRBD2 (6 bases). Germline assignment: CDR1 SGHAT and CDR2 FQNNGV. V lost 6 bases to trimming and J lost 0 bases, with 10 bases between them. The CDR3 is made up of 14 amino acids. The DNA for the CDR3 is TGTGCCAGCAGAACGGGGGTGAGCACAGATACGCAGTATTTT. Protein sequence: CASRTGVSTDTQYF.

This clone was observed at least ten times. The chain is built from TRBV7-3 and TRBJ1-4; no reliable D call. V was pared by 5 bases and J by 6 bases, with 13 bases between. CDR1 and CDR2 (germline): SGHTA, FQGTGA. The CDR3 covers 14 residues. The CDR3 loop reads CASSQVPRDEKLFF. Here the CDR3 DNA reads TGTGCCAGCAGCCAGGTCCCGAGGGATGAAAAACTGTTTTTT.

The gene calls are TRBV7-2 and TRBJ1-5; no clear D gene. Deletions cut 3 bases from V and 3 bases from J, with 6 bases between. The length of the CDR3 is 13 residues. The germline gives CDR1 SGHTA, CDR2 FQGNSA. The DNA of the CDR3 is TGTGCCAGCAGCTTTTCAGTCAATCAGCCCCAGCATTTT. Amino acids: CASSFSVNQPQHF.

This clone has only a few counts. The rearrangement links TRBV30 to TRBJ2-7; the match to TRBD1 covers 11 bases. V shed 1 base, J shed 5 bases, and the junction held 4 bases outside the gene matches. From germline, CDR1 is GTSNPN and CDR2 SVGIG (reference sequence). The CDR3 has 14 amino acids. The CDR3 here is CAWSADRGQHEQYF. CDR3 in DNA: TGTGCCTGGAGTGCGGACAGGGGGCAGCACGAGCAGTACTTC.

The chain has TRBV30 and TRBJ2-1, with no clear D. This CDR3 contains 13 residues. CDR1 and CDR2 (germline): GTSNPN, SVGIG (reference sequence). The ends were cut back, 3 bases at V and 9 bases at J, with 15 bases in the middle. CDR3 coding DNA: TGTGCCTGGAGGGGTTTTTCATCGGGTGAGCAGTTCTTC. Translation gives CAWRGFSSGEQFF.

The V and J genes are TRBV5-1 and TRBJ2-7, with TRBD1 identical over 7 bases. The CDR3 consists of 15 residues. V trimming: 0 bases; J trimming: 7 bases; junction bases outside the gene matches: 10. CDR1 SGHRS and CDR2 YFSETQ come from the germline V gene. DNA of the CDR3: TGCGCCAGCAGCTTGGATACGGACAGGATTGGGGAGCAGTACTTC. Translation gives CASSLDTDRIGEQYF.

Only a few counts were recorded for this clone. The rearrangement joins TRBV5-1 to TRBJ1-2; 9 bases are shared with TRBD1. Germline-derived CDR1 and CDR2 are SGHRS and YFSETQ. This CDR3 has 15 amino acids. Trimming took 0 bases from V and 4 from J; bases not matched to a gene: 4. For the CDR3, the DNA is TGCGCCAGCAGCTTGGGGACAGGGGAGAGCTATGGCTACACCTTC. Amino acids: CASSLGTGESYGYTF. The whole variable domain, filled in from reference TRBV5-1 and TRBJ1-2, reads KAGVTQTPRYLIKTRGQQVTLSCSPISGHRSVSWYQQTPGQGLQFLFEYFSETQRNKGNFPGRFSGRQFSNSRSEMNVSTLELGDSALYLCASSLGTGESYGYTFGSGTRLTVV.

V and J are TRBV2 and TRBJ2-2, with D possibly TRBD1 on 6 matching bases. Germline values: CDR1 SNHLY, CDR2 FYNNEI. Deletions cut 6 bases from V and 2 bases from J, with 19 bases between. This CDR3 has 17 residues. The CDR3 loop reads CASSLLRQVANTGELFF. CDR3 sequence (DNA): TGTGCCAGCAGCCTCCTCCGACAGGTGGCTAACACCGGGGAGCTGTTTTTT.

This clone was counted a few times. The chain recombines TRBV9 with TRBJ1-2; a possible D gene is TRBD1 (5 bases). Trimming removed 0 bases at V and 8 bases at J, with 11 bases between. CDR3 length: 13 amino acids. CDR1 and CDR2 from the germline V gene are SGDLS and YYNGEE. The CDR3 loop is CASSVASGWGYTF. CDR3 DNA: TGTGCCAGCAGCGTAGCTTCAGGGTGGGGCTACACCTTC.

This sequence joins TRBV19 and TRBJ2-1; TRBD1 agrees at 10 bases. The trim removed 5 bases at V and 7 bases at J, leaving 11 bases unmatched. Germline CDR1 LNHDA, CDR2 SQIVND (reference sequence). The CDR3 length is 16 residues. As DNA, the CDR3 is TGTGCCAGTAGTGCAGGACCGGGACAGGGGACGAATGAGCAGTTCTTC. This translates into CASSAGPGQGTNEQFF.

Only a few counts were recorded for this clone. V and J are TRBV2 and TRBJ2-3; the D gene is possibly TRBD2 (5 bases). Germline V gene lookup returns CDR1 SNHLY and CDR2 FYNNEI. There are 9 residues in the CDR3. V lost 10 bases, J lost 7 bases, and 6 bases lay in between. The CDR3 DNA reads TGTGCCACGGGGAATACGCAGTATTTT. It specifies CATGNTQYF.

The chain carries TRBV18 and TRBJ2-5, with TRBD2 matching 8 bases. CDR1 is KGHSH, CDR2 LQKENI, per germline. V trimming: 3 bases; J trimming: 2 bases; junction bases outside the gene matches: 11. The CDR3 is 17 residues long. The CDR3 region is CASSPPSLAVGQETQYF. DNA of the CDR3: TGTGCCAGCTCACCCCCCTCACTAGCGGTGGGACAAGAGACCCAGTACTTC. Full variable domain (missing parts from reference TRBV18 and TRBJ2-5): NAGVMQNPRHLVRRRGQEARLRCSPMKGHSHVYWYRQLPEEGLKFMVYLQKENIIDESGMPKERFSAEFPKEGPSILRIQQVVRGDSAAYFCASSPPSLAVGQETQYFGPGTRLLVL.

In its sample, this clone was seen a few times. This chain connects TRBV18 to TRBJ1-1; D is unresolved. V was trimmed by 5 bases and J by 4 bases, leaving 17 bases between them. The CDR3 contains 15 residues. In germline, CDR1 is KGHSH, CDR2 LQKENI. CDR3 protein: CASSMQEAGSTEAFF. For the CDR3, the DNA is TGTGCCAGCTCAATGCAGGAGGCCGGAAGCACTGAAGCTTTCTTT.

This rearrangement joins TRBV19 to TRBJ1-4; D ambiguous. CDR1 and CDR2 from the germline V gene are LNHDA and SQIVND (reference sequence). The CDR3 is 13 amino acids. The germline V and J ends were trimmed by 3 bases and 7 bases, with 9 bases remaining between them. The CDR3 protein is CASSIWAFEKLFF. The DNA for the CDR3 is TGTGCCAGTAGTATCTGGGCGTTTGAAAAACTGTTTTTT.

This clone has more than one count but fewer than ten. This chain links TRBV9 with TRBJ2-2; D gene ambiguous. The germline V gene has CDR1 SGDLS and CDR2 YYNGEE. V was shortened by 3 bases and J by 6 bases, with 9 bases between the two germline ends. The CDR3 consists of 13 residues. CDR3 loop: CASSALLAGELFF. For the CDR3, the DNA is TGTGCCAGCAGCGCACTGTTGGCCGGGGAGCTGTTTTTT.